The clone carrying this T cell receptor (beta chain) came up a few times. Its antigen remains unknown. Trimming at V came to 5 bases and at J to 2 bases, leaving 12 bases not matched to a gene. There are 17 residues in the CDR3. From germline, CDR1 is SGHVS and CDR2 FQNEAQ. These data come from a study of T cells in Graves' hyperthyroidism and ophthalmopathy. The study's findings and limits: A median about 7 months before onset, the model predicted ophthalmopathy.

Amplification of TCR beta CDR3 regions was performed using RNA transcripts as template. TCR CDR3 regions were first amplified by RT-PCR with HTBI primers. A single record per CDR3 protein comes from TCRdb applying MiXCR to the multiplex PCR reads. Here the sample spans 300,000 to 450,000 distinct CDR3 sequences, roughly 13% being singletons. Patients aged 18 to 65 with hyperthyroidism were newly diagnosed, with duration under 2 months. The study excluded patients with uncontrolled infection, other autoimmune disease, pregnancy or lactation. The diagnostic basis comprised clinical symptoms, serum thyroxine and TRAb, thyroid ultrasound and orbital computed tomography.

The TCR sequence derives from a man younger than 45 with Graves' hyperthyroidism that later progressed to Graves' ophthalmopathy. The material sequenced was blood. The chain links TRBV7-8 to TRBJ2-3; 8 bases map to TRBD2. CDR3 sequence reads: CASSPTRAGGLTDTQYF. CDR3 in DNA: TGTGCCAGCAGCCCCACGAGGGCGGGGGGCCTCACAGATACGCAGTATTTT.